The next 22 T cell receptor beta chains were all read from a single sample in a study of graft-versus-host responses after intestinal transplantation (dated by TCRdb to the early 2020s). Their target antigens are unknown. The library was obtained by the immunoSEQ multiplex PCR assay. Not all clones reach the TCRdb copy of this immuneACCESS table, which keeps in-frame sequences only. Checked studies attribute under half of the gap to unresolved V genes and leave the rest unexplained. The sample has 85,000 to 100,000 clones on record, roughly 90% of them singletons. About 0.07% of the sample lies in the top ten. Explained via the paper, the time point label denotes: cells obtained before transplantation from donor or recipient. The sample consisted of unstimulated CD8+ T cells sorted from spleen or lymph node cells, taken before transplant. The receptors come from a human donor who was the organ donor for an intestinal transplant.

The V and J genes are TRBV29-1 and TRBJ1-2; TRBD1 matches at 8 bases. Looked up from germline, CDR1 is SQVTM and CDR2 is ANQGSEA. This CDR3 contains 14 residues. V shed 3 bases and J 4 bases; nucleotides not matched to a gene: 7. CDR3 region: CSVDGQGEGYGYTF. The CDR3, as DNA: TGCAGCGTTGACGGACAGGGCGAGGGCTATGGCTACACCTTC. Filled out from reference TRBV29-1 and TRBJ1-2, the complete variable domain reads SAVISQKPSRDICQRGTSLTIQCQVDSQVTMMFWYRQQPGQSLTLIATANQGSEATYESGFVIDKFPISRPNLTFSTLTVSNMSPEDSSIYLCSVDGQGEGYGYTFGSGTRLTVV.

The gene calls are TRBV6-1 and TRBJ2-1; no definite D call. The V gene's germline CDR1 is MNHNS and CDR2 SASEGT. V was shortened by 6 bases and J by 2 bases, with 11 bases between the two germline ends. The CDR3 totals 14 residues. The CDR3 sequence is CASSLLGAYNEQFF. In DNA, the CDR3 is TGTGCCAGCAGCTTATTAGGAGCCTACAATGAGCAGTTCTTC.

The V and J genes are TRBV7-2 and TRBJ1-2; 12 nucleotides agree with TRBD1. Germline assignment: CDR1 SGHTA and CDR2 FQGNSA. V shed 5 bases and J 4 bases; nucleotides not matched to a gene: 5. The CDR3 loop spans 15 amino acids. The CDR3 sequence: CASSRDRGRFYGYTF. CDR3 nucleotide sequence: TGTGCCAGCAGCAGGGACAGGGGGCGCTTCTATGGCTACACCTTC.

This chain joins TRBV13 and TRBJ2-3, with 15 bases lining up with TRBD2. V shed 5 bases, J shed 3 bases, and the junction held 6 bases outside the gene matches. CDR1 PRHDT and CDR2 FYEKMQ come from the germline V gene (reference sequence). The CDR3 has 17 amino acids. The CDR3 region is CASSRTSGGVLTDTQYF. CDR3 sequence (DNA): TGTGCCAGCAGCAGGACTAGCGGGGGGGTGTTGACAGATACGCAGTATTTT.

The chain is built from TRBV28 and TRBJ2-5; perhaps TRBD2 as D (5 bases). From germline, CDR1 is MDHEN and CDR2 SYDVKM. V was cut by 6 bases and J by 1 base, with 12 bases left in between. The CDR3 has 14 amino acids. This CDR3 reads CASRGTSTQETQYF. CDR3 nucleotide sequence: TGTGCCAGCAGGGGAACTAGTACCCAAGAGACCCAGTACTTC.

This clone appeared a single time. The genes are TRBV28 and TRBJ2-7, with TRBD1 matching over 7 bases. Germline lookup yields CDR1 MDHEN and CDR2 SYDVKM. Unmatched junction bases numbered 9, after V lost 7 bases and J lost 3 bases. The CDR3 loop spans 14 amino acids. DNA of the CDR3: TGTGCCAGCAAACTATCCGGGACAGTCTACGAGCAGTACTTC. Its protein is CASKLSGTVYEQYF.

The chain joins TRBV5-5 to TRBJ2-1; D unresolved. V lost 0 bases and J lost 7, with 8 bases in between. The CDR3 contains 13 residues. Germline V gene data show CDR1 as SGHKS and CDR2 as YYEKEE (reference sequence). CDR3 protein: CASSLEVGNEQFF. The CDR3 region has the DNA TGTGCCAGCAGCTTGGAGGTCGGGAATGAGCAGTTCTTC.

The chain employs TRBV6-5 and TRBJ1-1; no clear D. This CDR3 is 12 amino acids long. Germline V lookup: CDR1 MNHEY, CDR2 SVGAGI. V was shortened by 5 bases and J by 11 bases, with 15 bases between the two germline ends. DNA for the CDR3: TGTGCCAGCAGTGGTAGGGCCGGGGAGGCTTTCTTT. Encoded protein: CASSGRAGEAFF.

CDR3 sequence reads: CASSESNGLLSYEQYF. CDR3 DNA sequence: TGCGCCAGCAGTGAGTCGAATGGTCTTCTGAGCTACGAGCAGTACTTC. This chain uses TRBV10-2 with TRBJ2-7; D is ambiguous. The V gene's germline CDR1 is WSHSY and CDR2 SAAADI. Trimming took 0 bases from V and 3 from J, leaving 15 bases between them. This CDR3 contains 16 residues.

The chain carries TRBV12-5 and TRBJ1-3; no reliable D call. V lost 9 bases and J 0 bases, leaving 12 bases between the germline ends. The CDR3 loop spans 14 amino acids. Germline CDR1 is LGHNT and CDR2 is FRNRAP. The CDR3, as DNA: TGTGCTAGCCTCGGGTTCAGCTCTGGAAACACCATATATTTT. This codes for CASLGFSSGNTIYF.

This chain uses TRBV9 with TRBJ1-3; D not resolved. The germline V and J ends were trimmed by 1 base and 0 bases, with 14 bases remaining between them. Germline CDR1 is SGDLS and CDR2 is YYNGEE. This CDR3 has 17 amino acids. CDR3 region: CASSVREGPFSGNTIYF. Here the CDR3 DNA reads TGTGCCAGCAGCGTACGGGAAGGGCCCTTCTCTGGAAACACCATATATTTT.

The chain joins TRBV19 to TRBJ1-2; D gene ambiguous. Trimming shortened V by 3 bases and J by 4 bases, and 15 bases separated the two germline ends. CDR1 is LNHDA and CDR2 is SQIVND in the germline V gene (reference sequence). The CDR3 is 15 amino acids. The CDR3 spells CASSMSGSKTYGYTF. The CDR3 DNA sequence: TGTGCCAGTAGTATGAGCGGATCGAAAACCTATGGCTACACCTTC.

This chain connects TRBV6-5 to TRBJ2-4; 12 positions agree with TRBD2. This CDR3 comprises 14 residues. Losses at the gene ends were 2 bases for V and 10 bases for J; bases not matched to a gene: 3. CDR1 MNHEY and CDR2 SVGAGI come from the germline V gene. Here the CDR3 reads CASSYVLAGGIQYF. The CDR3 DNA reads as TGTGCCAGCAGTTACGTCCTAGCGGGAGGGATTCAGTACTTC.

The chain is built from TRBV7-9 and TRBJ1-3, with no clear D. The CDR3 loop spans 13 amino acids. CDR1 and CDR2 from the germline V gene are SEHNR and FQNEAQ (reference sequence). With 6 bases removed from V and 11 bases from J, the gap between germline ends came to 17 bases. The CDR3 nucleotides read TGTGCCAGCAGACCAAATTCCGCGTTCTCCATATATTTT. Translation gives CASRPNSAFSIYF.

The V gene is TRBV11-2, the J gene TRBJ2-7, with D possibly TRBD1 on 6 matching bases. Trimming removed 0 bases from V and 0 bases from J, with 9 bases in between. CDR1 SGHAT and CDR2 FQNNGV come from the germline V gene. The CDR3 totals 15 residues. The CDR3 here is CASSLEYRASYEQYF. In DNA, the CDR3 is TGTGCCAGCAGCTTAGAGTACAGGGCCTCCTACGAGCAGTACTTC.

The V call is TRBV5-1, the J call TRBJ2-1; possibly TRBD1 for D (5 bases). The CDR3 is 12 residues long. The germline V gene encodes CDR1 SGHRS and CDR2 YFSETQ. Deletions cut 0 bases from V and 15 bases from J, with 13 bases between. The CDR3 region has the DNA TGCGCCAGCAGCTTGGACAGCCTGGGGCTGTTCTTC. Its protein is CASSLDSLGLFF.

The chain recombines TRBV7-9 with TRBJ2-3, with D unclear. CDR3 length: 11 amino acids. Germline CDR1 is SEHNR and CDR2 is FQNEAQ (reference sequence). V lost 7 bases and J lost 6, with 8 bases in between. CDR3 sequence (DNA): TGTGCCAGCACCTCCGAGGATACGCAGTATTTT. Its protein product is CASTSEDTQYF.

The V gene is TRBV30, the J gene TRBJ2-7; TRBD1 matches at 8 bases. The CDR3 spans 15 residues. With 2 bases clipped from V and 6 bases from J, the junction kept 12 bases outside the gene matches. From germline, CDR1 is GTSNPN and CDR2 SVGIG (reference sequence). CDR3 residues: CAWSHGQGEKVEQYF. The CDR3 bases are TGTGCCTGGAGTCACGGACAGGGCGAGAAAGTCGAGCAGTACTTC.

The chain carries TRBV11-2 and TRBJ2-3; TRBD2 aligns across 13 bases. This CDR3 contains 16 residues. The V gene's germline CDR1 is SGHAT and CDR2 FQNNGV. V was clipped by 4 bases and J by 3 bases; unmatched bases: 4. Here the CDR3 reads CASSSRTSGGTDTQYF. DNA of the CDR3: TGTGCCAGCAGCTCCCGGACTAGCGGGGGAACAGATACGCAGTATTTT.

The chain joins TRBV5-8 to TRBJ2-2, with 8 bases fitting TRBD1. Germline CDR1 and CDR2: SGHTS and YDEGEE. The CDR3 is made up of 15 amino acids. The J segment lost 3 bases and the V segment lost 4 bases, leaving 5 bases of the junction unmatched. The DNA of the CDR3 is TGTGCCAGCAGCCGGACAGGGTCGGACACCGGGGAGCTGTTTTTT. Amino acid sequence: CASSRTGSDTGELFF. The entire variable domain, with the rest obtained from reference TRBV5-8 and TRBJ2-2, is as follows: EAGVTQSPTHLIKTRGQQATLRCSPISGHTSVYWYQQALGLGLQFLLWYDEGEERNRGNFPPRFSGRQFPNYSSELNVNALELEDSALYLCASSRTGSDTGELFFGEGSRLTVL.

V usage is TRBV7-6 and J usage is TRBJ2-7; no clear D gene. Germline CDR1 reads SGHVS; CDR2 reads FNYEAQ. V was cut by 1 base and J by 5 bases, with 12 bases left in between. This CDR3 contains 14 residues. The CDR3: CASSLGTPPDEQYF. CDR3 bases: TGTGCCAGCAGCTTAGGCACCCCCCCGGACGAGCAGTACTTC.

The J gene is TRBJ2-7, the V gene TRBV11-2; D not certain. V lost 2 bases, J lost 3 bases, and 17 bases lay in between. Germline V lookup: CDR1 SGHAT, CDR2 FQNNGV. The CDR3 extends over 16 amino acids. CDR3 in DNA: TGTGCCAGCAGCTTAAACCGGCGCGGCGAATACTACGAGCAGTACTTC. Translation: CASSLNRRGEYYEQYF.